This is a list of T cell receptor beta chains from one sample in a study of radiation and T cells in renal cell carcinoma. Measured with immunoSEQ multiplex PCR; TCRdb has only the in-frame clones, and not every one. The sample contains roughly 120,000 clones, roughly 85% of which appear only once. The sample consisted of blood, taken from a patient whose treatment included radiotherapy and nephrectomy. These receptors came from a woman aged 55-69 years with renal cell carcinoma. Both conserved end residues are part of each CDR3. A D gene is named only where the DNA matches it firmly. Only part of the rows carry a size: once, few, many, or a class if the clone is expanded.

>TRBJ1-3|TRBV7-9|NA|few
TGTGCCAGCAGCTTAAATACTGGAAACACCATATATTTT
CASSLNTGNTIYF
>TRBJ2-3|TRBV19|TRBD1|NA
TGTGCCAGTAGTATGGCCGCAGGGGGCTTCACAGATACGCAGTATTTT
CASSMAAGGFTDTQYF
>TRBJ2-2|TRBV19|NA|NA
TGTGCCAGTAAAAACAGCGAAAACACCGGGGAGCTGTTTTTT
CASKNSENTGELFF
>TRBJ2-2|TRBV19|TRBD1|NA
TGTGCCAGTAGGAGGACAGGGACCTTGGGGGACACCGGGGAGCTGTTTTTT
CASRRTGTLGDTGELFF
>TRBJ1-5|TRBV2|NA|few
TGTGCCAGCAGCGGTAATCAGCCCCAGCATTTT
CASSGNQPQHF
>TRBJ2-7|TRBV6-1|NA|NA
TGTGCCAGCATTGCCGGGACCCTGGGACAGTACTTC
CASIAGTLGQYF
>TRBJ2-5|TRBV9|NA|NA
TGTGCCAGCAGCGTAGGGGGAGGACAAGAGACCCAGTACTTC
CASSVGGGQETQYF
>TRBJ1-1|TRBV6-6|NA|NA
TGTGCCAGCAGTTACAATCCCGGGAGGACTGAAGCTTTCTTT
CASSYNPGRTEAFF
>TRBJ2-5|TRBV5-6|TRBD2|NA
TGTGCCAGCAGCTTCTCGACGGGGGGCCAAGAGACCCAGTACTTC
CASSFSTGGQETQYF
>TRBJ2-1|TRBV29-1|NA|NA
TGCAGCGTTGGGTCCCCCGGAGGAGTGGTCGAGCAGTTCTTC
CSVGSPGGVVEQFF
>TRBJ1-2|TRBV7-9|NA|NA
TGTGCCAGCAGCTTAGGGGCAAGCTATGGCTACACCTTC
CASSLGASYGYTF
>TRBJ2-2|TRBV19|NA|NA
TGTGCCAGTATTTCCGGGAGCAGATCGGCCGGGGAGCTGTTTTTT
CASISGSRSAGELFF
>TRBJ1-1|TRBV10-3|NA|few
TGTGCCATCAGTCCTGACACGAACACTGAAGCTTTCTTT
CAISPDTNTEAFF
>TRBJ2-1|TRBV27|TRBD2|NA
TGTGCCAGCAGGGGACTAGCGGGAAATCGTGCCTACAATGAGCAGTTCTTC
CASRGLAGNRAYNEQFF
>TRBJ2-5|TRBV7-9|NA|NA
TGTGCCAGCAGTCTCGACGAGTTGGAGACCCAGTACTTC
CASSLDELETQYF
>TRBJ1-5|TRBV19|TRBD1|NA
TGTGCCAGTCGCGGACAGGGGGCTTGGAGCAATCAGCCCCAGCATTTT
CASRGQGAWSNQPQHF
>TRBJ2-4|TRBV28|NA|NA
TGTGCCAGCAGTTTAAGGGGCTGGAACATTCAGTACTTC
CASSLRGWNIQYF
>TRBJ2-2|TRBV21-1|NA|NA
TGTGCCAGCTCCCGGACGGATGACACCGGGGAGCTGTTTTTT
CASSRTDDTGELFF
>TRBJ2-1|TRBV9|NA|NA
TGTGCCAGCAGCGTAGTTTATGGGGGAGGGGGCAATGAGCAGTTCTTC
CASSVVYGGGGNEQFF
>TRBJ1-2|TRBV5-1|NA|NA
TGCGCCAGCAGATTCGGCTACGGGACAAGGAGGGACTATGGCTACACCTTC
CASRFGYGTRRDYGYTF
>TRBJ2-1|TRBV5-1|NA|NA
TGCGCCAGCAGCCCGGACACCCTACTGGGGCAGTTCTTC
CASSPDTLLGQFF
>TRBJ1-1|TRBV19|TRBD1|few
TGTGCCAGTAGTACTCCAGGGGGCCTGAACACTGAAGCTTTCTTT
CASSTPGGLNTEAFF
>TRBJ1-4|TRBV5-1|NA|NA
TGCGCCAGCAGCCGGGGGATTAATGAAAAACTGTTTTTT
CASSRGINEKLFF
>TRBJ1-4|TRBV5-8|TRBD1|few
TGTGCCAGCAGTTTCCCGGGACAGGGGAATGAAAAACTGTTTTTT
CASSFPGQGNEKLFF
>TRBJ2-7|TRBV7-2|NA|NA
TGTGCCAGCAGCTTAGGATTGCTTGGGGAGCAGTACTTC
CASSLGLLGEQYF
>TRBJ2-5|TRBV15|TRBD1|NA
TGTGCCACCAGCATAATTTCAGGTTACAGGGGGGAGACCCAGTACTTC
CATSIISGYRGETQYF
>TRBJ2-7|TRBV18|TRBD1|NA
TGTGCCAGCTCACCCCCCCCCGGGACAGGCTACGAGCAGTACTTC
CASSPPPGTGYEQYF
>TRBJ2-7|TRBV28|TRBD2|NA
TGTGCCAGCAGTCTACTAGCGAATTCCTACGAGCAGTACTTC
CASSLLANSYEQYF
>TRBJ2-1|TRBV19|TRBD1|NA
TGTGCCAGTAGTATGATGGACAGGGGGCAGTTCTTC
CASSMMDRGQFF
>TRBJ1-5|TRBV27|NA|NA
TGTGCCAGCAGTTTTGGCAGGGGCGGAGATCAGCCCCAGCATTTT
CASSFGRGGDQPQHF
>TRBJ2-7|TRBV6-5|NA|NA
TGTGCCAGCAGTTCGTACGGGATCTACGAGCAGTACTTC
CASSSYGIYEQYF
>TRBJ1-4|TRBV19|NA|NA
TGTGCCAGTAGAACAGGTGCAACTAATGAAAAACTGTTTTTT
CASRTGATNEKLFF
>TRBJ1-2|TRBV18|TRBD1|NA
TGTGCCAGCGTCGGGGGACAGGACTATGGCTACACCTTC
CASVGGQDYGYTF
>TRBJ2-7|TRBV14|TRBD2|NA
TGTGCCAGCAGCCAAGACCCTAGACTAGCGGGACACTCCTACGAGCAGTACTTC
CASSQDPRLAGHSYEQYF
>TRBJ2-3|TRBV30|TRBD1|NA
TGTGCCTGTTCACGGGGGGACAGGGGCACAGATACGCAGTATTTT
CACSRGDRGTDTQYF
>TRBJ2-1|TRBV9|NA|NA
TGTGCCAGCAGCGTAGTGGGGAACTACAATGAGCAGTTCTTC
CASSVVGNYNEQFF
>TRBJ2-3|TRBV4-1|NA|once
TGCGCCAGCAGCCGAACCGACTCCACAGATACGCAGTATTTT
CASSRTDSTDTQYF
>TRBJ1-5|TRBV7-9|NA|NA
TGTGCCAGCAGCTCGGGCGGATTCCGGGGCGCTGAGCCCCAGCATTTT
CASSSGGFRGAEPQHF
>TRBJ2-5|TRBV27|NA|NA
TGTGCCAGCAGTTTAACATGGGGGGAGACCCAGTACTTC
CASSLTWGETQYF
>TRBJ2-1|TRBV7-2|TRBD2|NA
TGTGCCAGCAGCTTAGTACTAGCGGGGGGGGAGCAGTTCTTC
CASSLVLAGGEQFF
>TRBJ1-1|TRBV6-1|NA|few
TGTGCCAGCTCGCACGGGGGAACTGAAGCTTTCTTT
CASSHGGTEAFF
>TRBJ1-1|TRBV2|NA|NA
TGTGCCAGTATCTACACTGAAGCTTTCTTT
CASIYTEAFF